The next 5 T cell receptor beta chains were all read from a single sample in a study of TIL therapy for anti-PD-1-resistant metastatic lung cancer. Sequencing used immunoSEQ v3. TCRdb's copy holds only in-frame clones and misses some; the assay was immunoSEQ multiplex PCR. The sample records about 9,400 clones, over 60% being singletons. Time point: pre-treatment sample, taken before nivolumab and TIL therapy. Most excised metastases sampled were pleural nodules or supraclavicular lymph nodes. Sequenced here: tumor tissue, sampled at baseline. These receptors originate from a person aged 25 to 80 with non-small cell lung cancer.

This rearrangement joins TRBV19 to TRBJ2-7; the D is unclear. The CDR3 sequence is 15 residues long. V gave up 3 bases and J gave up 0 bases, with 12 bases separating them. CDR1 and CDR2 from the germline V gene are LNHDA and SQIVND (reference sequence). In DNA, the CDR3 is TGTGCCAGTAGTATGAGCAGGAACCCCTCCTACGAGCAGTACTTC. Its protein product is CASSMSRNPSYEQYF.

The J gene is TRBJ2-1, the V gene TRBV18, with 8 bases fitting TRBD2. CDR3 length: 12 residues. J was trimmed by 10 bases and V by 3 bases; bases with no gene match: 2. The germline V gene has CDR1 KGHSH and CDR2 LQKENI. CDR3 bases: TGTGCCAGCTCACCGGGACTAGTCGAGCAGTTCTTC. Its protein is CASSPGLVEQFF.

The V gene is TRBV29-1, the J gene TRBJ2-7; 9 bases are shared with TRBD2. The V segment lost 4 bases and the J segment 12 bases; nucleotides outside the gene matches: 19. Germline V gene sequence: CDR1 SQVTM, CDR2 ANQGSEA. The length of the CDR3 is 15 residues. This CDR3 reads CSVVGLAGRAGGRYF. The CDR3, as DNA: TGCAGCGTTGTCGGGCTAGCGGGAAGAGCAGGGGGACGGTACTTC.

This chain uses TRBV2 with TRBJ2-1, with D hard to call. Germline lookup yields CDR1 SNHLY and CDR2 FYNNEI. The CDR3 has 13 residues. The V end lost 5 bases, the J end lost 8 bases, and 13 bases lay between the germline ends. The CDR3 sequence is CASSPSLRHEQFF. The CDR3 bases are TGTGCCAGCAGTCCATCCCTTAGGCATGAGCAGTTCTTC.

Turning to this clone: At the DNA level, this CDR3 is encoded by other sequences in the same sample as well. The chain is built from TRBV7-9 and TRBJ1-1; 9 positions match TRBD1. CDR3 length equals 15 residues. Germline V gene lookup returns CDR1 SEHNR and CDR2 FQNEAQ (reference sequence). With 2 bases clipped from V and 4 bases from J, the junction kept 5 bases outside the gene matches. CDR3 coding DNA: TGTGCCAGCAGCTTACAACAGGGGGCTGGCACTGAAGCTTTCTTT. This translates into CASSLQQGAGTEAFF.